The 2 T cell receptor beta chains in this list originate from one sample, sequenced in a study of post-analysis software for immune sequencing data. Each TCR beta cDNA library carried unique molecular identifiers. TCRdb re-called the PCR reads through MiXCR, storing one row per CDR3 protein. There are under 200,000 distinct CDR3 sequences in the sample; roughly 40% occur only once, and around 30% lies in the top ten. The specimen was blood, collected after autologous hematopoietic stem cell transplantation. These receptors all come from a girl aged 10 to 17 with multiple sclerosis.

This chain uses TRBV18 with TRBJ2-1; TRBD1 matches at 8 bases. Germline V gene sequence: CDR1 KGHSH, CDR2 LQKENI. The CDR3 consists of 14 residues. Trimming removed 3 bases from V and 7 bases from J; junction bases left unmatched: 5. The CDR3 DNA reads TGTGCCAGCTCACCTCGACAGGGGATTAATGAGCAGTTCTTC. The encoded protein is CASSPRQGINEQFF.

This clonotype came up a few times. The rearrangement links TRBV20-1 to TRBJ1-5; D not resolved. The germline gives CDR1 DFQATT, CDR2 SNEGSKA (reference sequence). V lost 6 bases, J lost 1 base, and 10 bases lay in between. The CDR3 is 13 residues long. This CDR3 is CSAGEYSNQPQHF. The CDR3 nucleotides read TGCAGTGCCGGGGAGTACAGCAATCAGCCCCAGCATTTT.